This T cell receptor beta chain is drawn from a study of blood T cell repertoires in COVID-19. This CDR3 has 17 residues. V lost 2 bases to trimming and J lost 4 bases, with 20 bases between them. Germline loops: CDR1 LGHNA, CDR2 YSLEER. TCRdb's copy holds only in-frame clones and misses some; the assay was immunoSEQ multiplex PCR. This sample has 200,000 or so clones, with about 87% found just once. The sequence was obtained from a woman aged 25 to 45 who had recovered from COVID-19. The sample consisted of PBMCs or T cells enriched from blood (not recorded which). The rearrangement links TRBV4-3 to TRBJ1-1; D remains unclear. The CDR3 nucleotides are TGCGCCAGCAGCCAATACCCGGGGTTGAGGAGCTCCACTGAAGCTTTCTTT. Amino acid sequence: CASSQYPGLRSSTEAFF.